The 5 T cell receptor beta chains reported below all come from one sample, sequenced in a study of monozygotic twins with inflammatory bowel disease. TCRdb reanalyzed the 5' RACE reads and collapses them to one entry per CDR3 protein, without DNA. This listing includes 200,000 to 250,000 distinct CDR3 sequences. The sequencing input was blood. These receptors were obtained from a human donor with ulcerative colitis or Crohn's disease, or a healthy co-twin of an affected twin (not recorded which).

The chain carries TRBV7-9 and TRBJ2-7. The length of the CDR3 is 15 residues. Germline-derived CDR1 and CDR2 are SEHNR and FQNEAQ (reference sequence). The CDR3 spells CASSSGETLFYEQYF.

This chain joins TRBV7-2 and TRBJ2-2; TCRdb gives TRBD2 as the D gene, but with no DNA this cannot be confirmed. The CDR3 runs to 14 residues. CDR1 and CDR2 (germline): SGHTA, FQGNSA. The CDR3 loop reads CASSPLSGTGELFF.

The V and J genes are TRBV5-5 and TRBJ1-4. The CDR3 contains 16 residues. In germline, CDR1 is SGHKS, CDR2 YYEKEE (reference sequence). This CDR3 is CASSLVKAAFGEKLFF.

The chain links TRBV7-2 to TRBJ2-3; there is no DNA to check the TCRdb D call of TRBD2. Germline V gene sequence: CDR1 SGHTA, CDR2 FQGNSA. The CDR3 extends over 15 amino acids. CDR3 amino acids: CASSLDRRGTDTQYF.

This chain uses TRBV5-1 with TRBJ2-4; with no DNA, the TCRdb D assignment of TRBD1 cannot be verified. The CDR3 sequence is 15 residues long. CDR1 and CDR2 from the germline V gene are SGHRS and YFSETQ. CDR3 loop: CASSFDGGAKNIQYF.